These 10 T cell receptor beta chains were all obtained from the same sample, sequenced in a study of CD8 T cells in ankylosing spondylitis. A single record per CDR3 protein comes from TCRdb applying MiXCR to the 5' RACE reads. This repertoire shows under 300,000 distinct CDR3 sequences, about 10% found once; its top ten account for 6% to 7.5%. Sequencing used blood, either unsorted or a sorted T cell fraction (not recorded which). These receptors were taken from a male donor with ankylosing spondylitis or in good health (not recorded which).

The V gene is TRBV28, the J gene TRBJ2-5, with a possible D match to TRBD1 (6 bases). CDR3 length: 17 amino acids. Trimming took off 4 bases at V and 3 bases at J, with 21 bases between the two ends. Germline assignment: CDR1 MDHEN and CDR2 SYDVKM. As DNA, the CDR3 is TGTGCCAGCAGTTCCCGGCTTACGAGGGACAAAAAAGAGACCCAGTACTTC. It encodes CASSSRLTRDKKETQYF.

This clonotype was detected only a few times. CDR3 residues: CSAGDRARGYTF. CDR3 in DNA: TGCAGCGCTGGGGACAGGGCCCGGGGCTACACCTTC. This sequence joins TRBV29-1 and TRBJ1-2, with 9 nucleotides matching TRBD1. Germline CDR1 reads SQVTM; CDR2 reads ANQGSEA. This CDR3 contains 12 residues. Unmatched junction bases numbered 8, after V lost 7 bases and J lost 8 bases.

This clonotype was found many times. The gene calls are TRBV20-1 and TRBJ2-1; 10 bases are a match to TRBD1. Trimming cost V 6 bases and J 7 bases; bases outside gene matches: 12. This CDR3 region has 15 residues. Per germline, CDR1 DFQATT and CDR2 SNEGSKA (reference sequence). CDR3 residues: CSAKIGQGVSNEQFF. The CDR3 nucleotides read TGCAGTGCGAAAATAGGACAGGGGGTTTCGAATGAGCAGTTCTTC.

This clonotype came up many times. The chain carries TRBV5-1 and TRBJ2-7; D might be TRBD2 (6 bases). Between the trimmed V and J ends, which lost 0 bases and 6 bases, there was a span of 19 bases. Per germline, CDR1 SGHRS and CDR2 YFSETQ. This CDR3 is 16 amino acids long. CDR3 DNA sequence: TGCGCCAGCAGCTTGGATCTGGGACTGGGTGCTACCGAGCAGTACTTC. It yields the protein CASSLDLGLGATEQYF.

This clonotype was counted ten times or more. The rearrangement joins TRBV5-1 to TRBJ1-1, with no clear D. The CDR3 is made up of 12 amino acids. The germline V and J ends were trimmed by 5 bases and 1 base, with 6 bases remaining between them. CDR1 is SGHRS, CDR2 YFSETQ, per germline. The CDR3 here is CASRNRNTEAFF. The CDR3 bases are TGCGCCAGCAGGAACAGGAACACTGAAGCTTTCTTT.

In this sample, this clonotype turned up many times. CDR3 sequence: CASSGQGSNTEAFF. CDR3 DNA: TGTGCCAGCAGCGGACAGGGGTCCAACACTGAAGCTTTCTTT. The chain joins TRBV9 to TRBJ1-1, with 8 bases lining up with TRBD1. Germline CDR1 is SGDLS and CDR2 is YYNGEE. V shed 3 bases, J shed 2 bases, and the junction held 3 bases outside the gene matches. This CDR3 is built from 14 residues.

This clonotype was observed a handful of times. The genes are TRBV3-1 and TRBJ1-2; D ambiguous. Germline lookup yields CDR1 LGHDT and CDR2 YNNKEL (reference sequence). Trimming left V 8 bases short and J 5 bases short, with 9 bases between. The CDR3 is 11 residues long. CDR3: CASGHNYGYTF. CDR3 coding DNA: TGTGCCAGCGGGCACAATTATGGCTACACCTTC. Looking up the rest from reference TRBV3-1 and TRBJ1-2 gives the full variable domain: DTAVSQTPKYLVTQMGNDKSIKCEQNLGHDTMYWYKQDSKKFLKIMFSYNNKELIINETVPNRFSPKSPDKAHLNLHINSLELGDSAVYFCASGHNYGYTFGSGTRLTVV.

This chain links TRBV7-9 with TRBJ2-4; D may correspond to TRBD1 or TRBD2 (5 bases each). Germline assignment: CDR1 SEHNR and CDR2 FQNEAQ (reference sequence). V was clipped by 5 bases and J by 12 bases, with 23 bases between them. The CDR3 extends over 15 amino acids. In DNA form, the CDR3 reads TGTGCCAGCAGCCAAGCCCTCCGAGGGGTTTGGTCTCAGTACTTC. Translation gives CASSQALRGVWSQYF.

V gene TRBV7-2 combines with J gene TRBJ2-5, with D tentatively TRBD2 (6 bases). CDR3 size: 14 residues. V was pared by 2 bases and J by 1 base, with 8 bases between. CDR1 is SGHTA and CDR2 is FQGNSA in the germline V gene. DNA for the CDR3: TGTGCCAGCAGCTTAAGGCGGGGCCAAGAGACCCAGTACTTC. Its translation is CASSLRRGQETQYF.

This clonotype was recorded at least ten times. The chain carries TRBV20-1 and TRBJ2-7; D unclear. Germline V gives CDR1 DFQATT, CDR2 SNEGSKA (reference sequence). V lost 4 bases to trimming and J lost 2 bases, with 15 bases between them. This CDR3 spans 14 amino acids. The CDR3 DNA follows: TGCAGTGCTACCCCACAGACGGATACCTACGAGCAGTACTTC. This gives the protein CSATPQTDTYEQYF.